This T cell receptor (beta chain) was sequenced during a study of T cell repertoires in cytomegalovirus infection. Study at large: Recently identified HLA-C-restricted CMV epitopes were among the peptides used. Public signatures in TCR beta pointed to CMV infection and matching HLA type.

Study-wide findings and caveats: There were HLA-C-restricted CMV-specific TCR beta clonotypes dominating the ex vivo response. Pooled public TCR beta family frequency picked out CMV carriers with the relevant HLA.

Turning to this clonotype: Its antigen is currently unknown.

V lost 4 bases and J lost 3, with 8 bases in between. CDR1 and CDR2 from the germline V gene are SGHKS and YYEKEE (reference sequence). The CDR3 runs 12 residues. TCRdb processed the reads anew with MiXCR; each CDR3 protein has one entry. The sample has about 51,000 distinct CDR3 sequences; around 20% are singletons. The sample here was CD8+ T cells from cultured PBMCs, taken from culture after CMV antigen stimulation. The sequence came from a human donor in good health (CMV status not recorded). Some clones in this sample may be carry-over from other donors' samples. This chain links TRBV5-5 with TRBJ2-7; D is unclear. The CDR3 loop is CASSLGYYEQYF. DNA of the CDR3: TGTGCCAGCAGCCTCGGGTACTACGAGCAGTACTTC. The entire variable domain, with the rest obtained from reference TRBV5-5 and TRBJ2-7, is as follows: DAGVTQSPTHLIKTRGQQVTLRCSPISGHKSVSWYQQVLGQGPQFIFQYYEKEERGRGNFPDRFSARQFPNYSSELNVNALLLGDSALYLCASSLGYYEQYFGPGTRLTVT.